This T cell receptor beta chain was found in a study of T cell responses to AZD1222 COVID-19 vaccine (dated by TCRdb to 2020 to 2023). As for the study more broadly: TCR sequencing was performed for some 250 trial participants, of whom about 200 were given two doses of AZD1222 and 26 were given two doses of MenACWY control vaccine. Trial participants were enrolled by age into 18-55, 56-69 and 70-plus year subgroups, with roughly 150, 30 and 60 TCR-sequenced participants respectively. Points the paper makes about the study in general: Participants were mostly white British, with more females than males. The authors suggested clonal diversity may have been underestimated. No day 14 peak-response samples were available, so repertoires were characterized only after the peak T cell response. Conclusions about previously exposed vaccinees were limited because only a handful of AZD1222 recipients were SARS-CoV-2 seropositive at baseline. Epitopes outside the regions mutated in the B.1.351 and B.1.1.7 variants were reportedly recognized by nearly half of the unique spike-specific TCRs. The 56-69-year group was small, and its depth increase did not reach significance, likely because of low power. After two AZD1222 doses, spike-specific TCR breadth and depth were significantly higher than at day 0 and than in MenACWY recipients. Vaccine-associated CD4 TCRs spanned the whole spike protein, with dominant responses in regions 160-218 and 743-854.

Only a few counts were recorded for this clone. No cognate antigen has been identified for it. It has no much larger one-base neighbor in the sample; base qualities were not kept. Germline trimming: 3 bases from V, 0 bases from J; junction bases outside gene matches: 9. As encoded in the germline V gene, CDR1 is SQVTM while CDR2 is ANQGSEA. The CDR3 numbers 16 residues from cysteine through phenylalanine. Only the CDR3 DNA is retained, 48 bases long and in frame from the first base. Per the publication, the time point label means: about 28 days (+/-7) after the second vaccine dose. Because spike-specific TCR depth and breadth did not differ between the two schedules, AZD1222 recipients who got a second dose at roughly 4 weeks were pooled with those who got a second dose at roughly 12 weeks. Vaccinee samples came from UK trials COV001 and COV002, including a single-blind randomized controlled phase 2/3 trial of AZD1222 (ChAdOx1 nCoV-19) in healthy adults. For TCRbeta chain sequencing, PBMC samples were collected from trial participants at day 0 and at day 28 after the second dose.

The CDR3 regions of human TCRbeta chains were analyzed by immunosequencing. In the original analysis: TCRs in the repertoires were compared against a reference library of SARS-CoV-2-specific TCRs that had been generated with the MIRA antigen-specificity platform. Breadth meant the fraction of unique TCRs that were SARS-CoV-2-associated, whereas depth meant the fraction of total T cells that were SARS-CoV-2-associated. Using the MIRA data, each spike-specific TCR was assigned both to the spike region to which the TCR was reactive and to a CD4 or CD8 class. Log10-transformed breadth and depth values were compared by one-way ANOVA with Sidak's multiple comparisons tests. TCRdb holds this immuneACCESS table with in-frame rearrangements only. Some clones are missing; in checked studies, unresolved V genes explain under half, and the rest has no known cause. V, J and clone size were drawn from that table, and D and trimming were deduced from the DNA. The sample table lists around 140,000 clones, approximately 91% of them with a count of one. In total, the top ten clones hold about 4% of the sample.

Recombination connected TRBV29-1 to TRBJ1-2, and 8 junctional nucleotides match TRBD1. The sequence came from an adult who received the AZD1222 COVID-19 vaccine. Sequenced here: peripheral blood, sampled 28 days after the second AZD1222 dose. The DNA sequence is as follows: TGCAGCGTTGACAGGGGGACAGGAAGATCTAACTATGGCTACACCTTC. This gives the protein CSVDRGTGRSNYGYTF. This CDR3, with the reference TRBV29-1 and TRBJ1-2 proteins standing in past its ends, gives the full variable domain SAVISQKPSRDICQRGTSLTIQCQVDSQVTMMFWYRQQPGQSLTLIATANQGSEATYESGFVIDKFPISRPNLTFSTLTVSNMSPEDSSIYLCSVDRGTGRSNYGYTFGSGTRLTVV.